A selection of T cell receptor beta chains follows, all from one sample in a study of blood T cells in healthy people across ages. TCRdb re-called the 5' RACE reads through MiXCR, storing one row per CDR3 protein. The repertoire includes fewer than 1,200,000 distinct CDR3 sequences, about 23% of them detected once, and around 0.75% sits in the top ten. In addition, the sample was reused for a study of T cells of mothers and their children.

The sequencing input was blood. These receptors were collected from a girl aged 2-9 years in good health. The CDR3 runs from the conserved cysteine through the conserved F or W. A D gene is named only where the DNA matches it firmly. Some rows have no size entry. The others give once, few or many, or a class for an expanded clone.

j_call d_call clone_size v_call cdr3_nt cdr3_aa
TRBJ1-2 - - TRBV6-1 TGTGCCTTACGTTCTGGCTACACCTTC CALRSGYTF
TRBJ2-3 - - TRBV9 TGTGCCAGCAAACCGGGCCAACCCACAGATACGCAGTATTTT CASKPGQPTDTQYF
TRBJ2-7 TRBD2 - TRBV10-2 TGCGCCAGCAGTGAGGCTAGCGGGAGCAGCGAGCAGTACTTC CASSEASGSSEQYF
TRBJ2-5 - few TRBV6-9 TGTGCCAGCAGTTATAGGGCTACCCCGGGGAAGTCCCAGTACTTC CASSYRATPGKSQYF
TRBJ2-5 TRBD2 - TRBV4-3 TGCGCCAGCAGCCGACTTGGTGGGGGGGGAGAGACCCAGTACTTC CASSRLGGGGETQYF
TRBJ1-5 - few TRBV12-5 TGTGCTAGTGGCTCGACGGACAAGCCCCAGCATTTT CASGSTDKPQHF
TRBJ1-2 TRBD1 - TRBV28 TGTGCCAGCAGTTTAGGGCAGGGGGAAAACTATGGCTACACCTTC CASSLGQGENYGYTF
TRBJ2-5 - - TRBV6-2/TRBV6-3 TGTGCCAGCAAAAAGGGAGAGACCCAGTACTTC CASKKGETQYF
TRBJ2-5 TRBD1 - TRBV5-1 TGCGCCAGCAGCCCGGGACAGACGGGTGAGACCCAGTACTTC CASSPGQTGETQYF
TRBJ2-7 - - TRBV5-1 TGCGCCAGCAGCCGGGACGGTGGCGGCTCCTACGAGCAGTACTTC CASSRDGGGSYEQYF
TRBJ2-3 - - TRBV6-5 TGTGCCAGCAGTTACCGTTCTCTTTTCGCGGATACGCAGTATTTT CASSYRSLFADTQYF
TRBJ1-2 - - TRBV4-2 TGTGCCAGCAGCCAAGAAACGGCCGGGTACTATGGCTACACCTTC CASSQETAGYYGYTF
TRBJ2-3 - - TRBV10-3 TGTGCCATCAGTGGGGCGGGATCAGCAGATACGCAGTATTTT CAISGAGSADTQYF
TRBJ2-1 - few TRBV2 TGTGCCAGCGGGTCTACCTACAATGAGCAGTTCTTC CASGSTYNEQFF
TRBJ2-1 - - TRBV20-1 TGCAGTGCTCCACGACTGGCCTACAATGAGCAGTTCTTC CSAPRLAYNEQFF
TRBJ2-7 - few TRBV10-3 TGTGCCATCAGTCCGGACAGTTACTACGAGCAGTACTTC CAISPDSYYEQYF
TRBJ1-1 - - TRBV7-2 TGTGCCAGCAGCATCCCGGGGGTGATCACTGAAGCTTTCTTT CASSIPGVITEAFF
TRBJ2-3 TRBD2 - TRBV12-3/TRBV12-4 TGTGCCAGCAGTTTAGCGCGGGGACTAGCGGGGGAAGATACGCAGTATTTT CASSLARGLAGEDTQYF
TRBJ2-7 - - TRBV7-9 TGTGCCAGCAGCTTAGCCGAGACAGACCACGAGCAGTACTTC CASSLAETDHEQYF
TRBJ1-2 - - TRBV12-5 TGTGCTAGTGGTTTTTATGTCGACTCCAAAACTTCAGTCTACACTTTC CASGFYVDSKTSVYTF
TRBJ1-3 - once TRBV25-1 TGTGCCAGCAGTGACAAAGGCACCATATATTTT CASSDKGTIYF
TRBJ2-5 TRBD2 - TRBV12-5 TGTGCTAGTGGTTTGACCGGCGGGAGGGCCGAGACCCAGTACTTC CASGLTGGRAETQYF
TRBJ1-2 TRBD1 few TRBV9 TGTGCCAGCAGCGACGACAGGGGGAGCGAGGGCTACACCTTC CASSDDRGSEGYTF
TRBJ2-5 - many TRBV5-1 TGTGCCAGCAGCTCCCAAGAGACCCAGTACTTC CASSSQETQYF
TRBJ2-1 - - TRBV6-2/TRBV6-3 TGTGCCAGCGGCACTCGGAAGAGCTCCTACAATGAGCAGTCCTTC CASGTRKSSYNEQSF
TRBJ2-1 TRBD2 many TRBV7-9 TGTGCCAGCAGCTTAGGGGTAGCGGGAAGAGGGGAGCAGTTCTTC CASSLGVAGRGEQFF
TRBJ1-2 - - TRBV29-1 TGCAGCATTCCTTCTTATACTCGTGGCTACACCTTC CSIPSYTRGYTF
TRBJ2-6 - - TRBV11-2 TGTGCCAGCAGCTTAGAGGGGGGACCTGGGGCCAACGTCCTGACTTTC CASSLEGGPGANVLTF
TRBJ2-1 - once TRBV5-1 TGCGCCAGCAGCTTGGAGGTGGGAGCAATCTACAATGAGCAGTTCTTC CASSLEVGAIYNEQFF
TRBJ2-5 - - TRBV7-9 TGTGCCAGCAGCCCACTCCTGGGGGCCTTCCAAGAGACCCAGTACTTC CASSPLLGAFQETQYF
TRBJ1-5 TRBD1 few TRBV15 TGTGCCACCAGCAGAGATGGGGACAGGGATCAGCCCCAGCATTTT CATSRDGDRDQPQHF
TRBJ2-2 TRBD2 - TRBV5-1 TGCGCCAGCAGCTTTTCTAGCGGAGGGCCCAGCACCGGGGAGCTGTTTTTT CASSFSSGGPSTGELFF
TRBJ1-5 - few TRBV2 TGTGCCAGCAGTGTAAATCAGCCCCAGCATTTT CASSVNQPQHF
TRBJ2-7 - - TRBV5-1 TGCGCCAGCAGCGGGGGGACATTTCCCTGCGAGCAGTACTTC CASSGGTFPCEQYF
TRBJ1-2 TRBD1 few TRBV5-1 TGCGCCAGCGCGAGGGGGACAGAGAACTTCTATGGCTACACCTTC CASARGTENFYGYTF
TRBJ2-2 TRBD2 few TRBV3-1 TGTGCCAGCACCCTAGCGGGAGATTTAGCCGGGGAGCTGTTTTTT CASTLAGDLAGELFF
TRBJ1-2 - - TRBV27 TGTGCCAGCAGTCCCTACGGGTCGGATGGCTACACCTTC CASSPYGSDGYTF
TRBJ2-2 - many TRBV5-6 TGTGCCAGCCAACCAACAGGAGACACCGGGGAGCTGTTTTTT CASQPTGDTGELFF
TRBJ1-4 TRBD1 few TRBV12-3/TRBV12-4 TGTGCCAGCCAAGTCGACAGGGGCGGAAAACTGTTTTTT CASQVDRGGKLFF
TRBJ2-5 - - TRBV20-1 TGCAGTGTCCCACTTTTTCGCGAGACCCAGTACTTC CSVPLFRETQYF
TRBJ2-3 - few TRBV29-1 TGCAGCGCCGAACCAAGACAGGAGGAGGCAGATACGCAGTATTTT CSAEPRQEEADTQYF
TRBJ2-3 TRBD1 few TRBV4-2 TGTGCCAGCAGCCAAGGACAGGGCATGTTCCCAGATACGCAGTATTTT CASSQGQGMFPDTQYF
TRBJ2-5 - - TRBV13 TGTGCCAGCAGCTTACGAGAGGTCGGGAGTGAGACCCAGTACTTC CASSLREVGSETQYF
TRBJ2-7 - - TRBV12-3/TRBV12-4 TGTGCCAGCAGTTCCTCAGGGAGGCTGTACTTC CASSSSGRLYF
TRBJ1-5 - - TRBV28 TGTGCCAGCAGCCCGGACGGAAGCAATCAGCCCCAGCATTTT CASSPDGSNQPQHF
TRBJ2-7 TRBD2 - TRBV28 TGTGCCAGCACTAGCGGGGTCTCCTACGAGCAGTACTTC CASTSGVSYEQYF
TRBJ2-5 TRBD2 - TRBV20-1 TGCAGTGCTAGAGCCGGGGCGGGAGGGGAAGAGACCCAGTACTTC CSARAGAGGEETQYF
TRBJ2-1 - - TRBV20-1 TGCAGTGCCCCAGGTGTAAGGATCTACAATGAGCAGTTCTTC CSAPGVRIYNEQFF
TRBJ2-1 - - TRBV6-5 TGTGCCAGCAGTCAGGCGTCCGGGACACTTTACTTC CASSQASGTLYF
TRBJ2-7 TRBD2 few TRBV20-1 TGCAGTGCTAGTCGTCTGGGACTAGCCGGCGAGCAGTACTTC CSASRLGLAGEQYF
TRBJ1-2 - few TRBV7-2 TGTGCCAGCAGCTTAGGTGCGGGGGAAGGCGTTAACTATGGCTACACCTTC CASSLGAGEGVNYGYTF
TRBJ2-5 - - TRBV18 TGTGCCAGCTCGTCAGGGGAAAAAGAGACCCAGTACTTC CASSSGEKETQYF
TRBJ2-2 - - TRBV28 TGTGCCAGCAGTTTAAAGGGGTTGATGACCGGGGAGCTGTTTTTT CASSLKGLMTGELFF
TRBJ2-7 - - TRBV7-9 TGTGCCAGCAGTCCGAAGGGCTACGAGCAGTACTTC CASSPKGYEQYF
TRBJ1-1 - few TRBV29-1 TGCAGCGTTGACAAGGAAATAACTGAAGCTTTCTTT CSVDKEITEAFF
TRBJ1-4 TRBD1 few TRBV10-3 TGTGCCACCAGAACAGGGGGGACTGATGAAAAACTGTTTTTT CATRTGGTDEKLFF
TRBJ2-5 TRBD2 - TRBV10-3 TGTGCCATCAGTGCGAAGAGTAGCGGGGAAGAGACCCAGTACTTC CAISAKSSGEETQYF
TRBJ1-5 - once TRBV20-1 TGCAGTGCCTCCCCGGGGCTTCAGCCCCAGCATTTT CSASPGLQPQHF
TRBJ2-5 TRBD2 few TRBV3-1 TGTGCCAGCAGCCAAGAGGGACTAGCCCGAGAGACCCAGTACTTC CASSQEGLARETQYF